The 11 T cell receptor beta chains reported below all come from one sample, sequenced in a study of Ad26.COV2.S vaccination and SARS-CoV-2 variants. Data came from immunoSEQ multiplex PCR; TCRdb stores just in-frame clones and leaves some out. This repertoire shows about 470,000 clones, about 92% found once; its top ten account for roughly 3.9%. As to treatment: roughly 19 received Ad26.COV2.S at low or high dose, single or two shots; roughly five received placebo; per-sample allocation not given. The samples date from day 63 after the first vaccine or placebo injection. Sequenced here: peripheral blood, sampled in a trial of Ad26.COV2.S vaccine versus placebo. All receptors derive from a person aged 18-65 years who received the Ad26.COV2.S COVID-19 vaccine or a placebo.

The table lists this clone with many counts. The chain recombines TRBV6-5 with TRBJ2-1; D is possibly TRBD1 or TRBD2 (5 bases each). Trimming removed 2 bases from V and 8 bases from J, with 10 bases in between. The length of the CDR3 is 13 residues. The germline gives CDR1 MNHEY, CDR2 SVGAGI. The CDR3 sequence is CASSYAGTDEQFF. The CDR3, as DNA: TGTGCCAGCAGTTACGCCGGGACCGATGAGCAGTTCTTC.

This chain uses TRBV9 with TRBJ2-3; D possibly corresponds to TRBD1 (6 bases). Germline CDR1 reads SGDLS; CDR2 reads YYNGEE. The CDR3 loop spans 16 amino acids. V was clipped by 0 bases and J by 5 bases, with 16 bases between them. This CDR3 reads CASSVGGRRAGDTQYF. DNA of the CDR3: TGTGCCAGCAGCGTAGGGGGGCGGCGTGCGGGAGATACGCAGTATTTT.

This chain connects TRBV9 to TRBJ2-2, with D possibly being TRBD1 or TRBD2 (5 bases each). The CDR3 length is 13 residues. The V gene's germline CDR1 is SGDLS and CDR2 YYNGEE. Trimming removed 6 bases at V and 5 bases at J, with 11 bases between. This CDR3 is CASKGPITGELFF. CDR3 coding DNA: TGTGCCAGCAAGGGACCAATTACCGGGGAGCTGTTTTTT. Full variable domain (missing parts from reference TRBV9 and TRBJ2-2): DSGVTQTPKHLITATGQRVTLRCSPRSGDLSVYWYQQSLDQGLQFLIQYYNGEERAKGNILERFSAQQFPDLHSELNLSSLELGDSALYFCASKGPITGELFFGEGSRLTVL.

The chain has TRBV15 and TRBJ2-7, with 10 bases lining up with TRBD2. With V trimmed by 5 bases and J by 6 bases, 10 bases remained unmatched. CDR1 LNHNV and CDR2 YYDKDF come from the germline V gene (reference sequence). CDR3 length equals 15 residues. The CDR3 DNA is TGTGCCACCAGCGGCGCTAGCGGGAGATTCGTCGAGCAGTACTTC. Amino acid sequence: CATSGASGRFVEQYF.

V usage is TRBV27 and J usage is TRBJ1-4; tentative D call: TRBD1 (5 bases). The CDR3 runs to 14 residues. Germline V gives CDR1 MNHEY, CDR2 SMNVEV (reference sequence). V was clipped by 8 bases and J by 8 bases, with 18 bases between them. CDR3 nucleotides: TGTGCCAGCGCCCCGGGGGGGTCCGGGGAAAAACTGTTTTTT. It yields the protein CASAPGGSGEKLFF.

J is TRBJ2-1 and V is TRBV29-1; TRBD1 agrees at 8 bases. The CDR3 runs 14 residues. V dropped 0 bases and J dropped 9; count of bases not matched to a gene: 7. Germline CDR1 is SQVTM and CDR2 is ANQGSEA. CDR3 DNA: TGCAGCGTTGAAGATGTCGTCGGGACAGGTGAGCAGTTCTTC. This encodes CSVEDVVGTGEQFF.

The CDR3 sequence is CASRVGDSNGYTF. The CDR3 DNA follows: TGTGCCAGCAGAGTCGGGGATAGCAATGGCTACACCTTC. This rearrangement joins TRBV12-3 or TRBV12-4 to TRBJ1-2; D remains unclear. The CDR3 is made up of 13 amino acids. V was cut by 6 bases and J by 6 bases, with 14 bases left in between.

This clone has only one observation. The chain combines TRBV27 with TRBJ2-7; 9 nucleotides line up with TRBD2. The V gene's germline CDR1 is MNHEY and CDR2 SMNVEV (reference sequence). The CDR3 covers 16 residues. V was clipped by 6 bases and J by 0 bases; unmatched bases: 9. CDR3 loop: CASSSQSGRPSYEQYF. In DNA form, the CDR3 reads TGTGCCAGCAGCTCCCAAAGCGGGAGGCCCTCCTACGAGCAGTACTTC.

Comments on this clone: The same CDR3 arises from other DNA sequences in this sample as well. J is TRBJ2-7 and V is TRBV19; D possibly corresponds to TRBD1 (5 bases). The CDR3 is 13 amino acids. V gave up 5 bases and J gave up 2 bases, with 10 bases separating them. The germline V gene encodes CDR1 LNHDA and CDR2 SQIVND (reference sequence). CDR3 DNA sequence: TGTGCCAGTAGTCCCCGGACAACCTACGAGCAGTACTTC. It is translated as CASSPRTTYEQYF.

The rearrangement links TRBV28 to TRBJ2-5; tentatively, D is TRBD1 (7 bases). Germline V gene lookup returns CDR1 MDHEN and CDR2 SYDVKM. The V end was cut by 5 bases, the J end by 5 bases, with 15 bases between. This CDR3 contains 14 residues. The CDR3: CASSLRQGLETQYF. The CDR3 nucleotides are TGTGCCAGCAGTCTCCGACAGGGACTGGAGACCCAGTACTTC.

The chain is built from TRBV14 and TRBJ2-2; 10 bases fit TRBD2. The germline V gene has CDR1 SGHDN and CDR2 FVKESK. J lost 3 bases, V lost 3 bases, and 7 bases had no gene match. The CDR3 has 17 amino acids. The CDR3 DNA sequence: TGTGCCAGCAGCCATAGCGGGAGGATTGTCGACACCGGGGAGCTGTTTTTT. It specifies CASSHSGRIVDTGELFF.